These T cell receptor beta chains were read from a single sample in a study of CD8 T cells in ankylosing spondylitis. One entry per CDR3 protein, called by TCRdb with MiXCR from the 5' RACE reads. The repertoire holds tens of thousands of distinct CDR3 sequences, with about 2.5% as singletons. Sequenced input: blood, either unsorted or a sorted T cell fraction (not recorded which). The source is a female donor with ankylosing spondylitis or in good health (not recorded which). Both conserved end residues are part of each CDR3. Fields, in order: V gene, clone size, J gene, D gene, CDR3 length, CDR3 DNA, CDR3 protein. The D gene is left open where the match is weak. Rows give clone size only sometimes, using once, few, many, or a class for an expanded clone.

TRBV9	many	TRBJ2-1	-	15	TGTGCCAGCAGCGTAGATTGGCGGCCGTACAATGAGCAGTTCTTC	CASSVDWRPYNEQFF
TRBV9	many	TRBJ2-3	-	17	TGTGCCAGCAGCAATCGGGACTCCCTTAGTATAAGGGATACGCAGTATTTT	CASSNRDSLSIRDTQYF
TRBV27	medium-sized	TRBJ2-7	TRBD2	18	TGTGCCAGCAGTTTTCCGCGACTAGCGTATCTTTCAAGGGAGGAGCAGTACTTC	CASSFPRLAYLSREEQYF
TRBV9	many	TRBJ2-7	TRBD2	14	TGTGCCAGCAGCGTAGAGGGACTATCCTACGAGCAGTACTTC	CASSVEGLSYEQYF
TRBV9	many	TRBJ1-4	-	16	TGTGCCAGCAGCCCGACGTCCCGACTTCCTAATGAAAAACTGTTTTTT	CASSPTSRLPNEKLFF
TRBV9	many	TRBJ2-5	TRBD2	15	TGTGCCAGCAGTTCCTTAGCGGGAGGAAAAGAGACCCAGTACTTC	CASSSLAGGKETQYF
TRBV9	many	TRBJ1-1	-	16	TGTGCCAGCAGCGTGACCGGGACGGCTGTAAACACTGAAGCTTTCTTT	CASSVTGTAVNTEAFF
TRBV9	medium-sized	TRBJ1-1	-	14	TGTGCCAGCAGCCCTGGCGGGCTGAACACTGAAGCTTTCTTT	CASSPGGLNTEAFF
TRBV9	many	TRBJ2-7	TRBD1	15	TGTGCCAGCAGCGTGGGACAGGGACTGTCCTACGAGCAGTACTTC	CASSVGQGLSYEQYF
TRBV9	many	TRBJ2-3	-	15	TGTGCCAGCAGCCCAAGCAGCACTAGTCCAGATACGCAGTATTTT	CASSPSSTSPDTQYF
TRBV21-1	many	TRBJ2-3	-	17	TGTGCCAGCACCGAACCGGGACTAGCGGGCCGCACAGATACGCAGTATTTT	CASTEPGLAGRTDTQYF
TRBV9	many	TRBJ2-1	TRBD2	16	TGTGCCAGCAGCGTAGTCATAGCGGGAGGCTACAATGAGCAGTTCTTC	CASSVVIAGGYNEQFF
TRBV9	many	TRBJ2-7	TRBD1	16	TGTGCCAGCAGCGCATATTCCCAGGGGGCGACTTACGAGCAGTACTTC	CASSAYSQGATYEQYF
TRBV9	many	TRBJ2-5	TRBD1	14	TGTGCCAGCAGCGAAAGAGGGGGCAGGGAGACCCAGTACTTC	CASSERGGRETQYF
TRBV9	many	TRBJ2-7	-	14	TGTGCCAGCAGCGTAAAGAGTGGCTCCTACGAGCAGTACTTC	CASSVKSGSYEQYF
TRBV9	many	TRBJ2-5	-	14	TGTGCCAGCAGCGTAGGAGGGCAGGGGGAGACCCAGTACTTC	CASSVGGQGETQYF
TRBV9	medium-sized	TRBJ2-5	TRBD2	17	TGTGCCAGCAGCGTAGGGACTAGCGGGGGGCCGGGAGAGACCCAGTACTTC	CASSVGTSGGPGETQYF
TRBV12-3/TRBV12-4	-	TRBJ1-2	-	14	TGTGCCAGCAGTTTGGGGGGACAACCCTATGGCTACACCTTC	CASSLGGQPYGYTF
TRBV9	many	TRBJ2-2	TRBD2	16	TGTGCCAGCTCGCGGGGGGGCTTCCTTGACACCGGGGAGCTGTTTTTT	CASSRGGFLDTGELFF
TRBV9	many	TRBJ2-6	TRBD2	17	TGTGCCAGCAGCCCAGGACTAGCGGGCTCTGGGGCCAACGTCCTGACTTTC	CASSPGLAGSGANVLTF